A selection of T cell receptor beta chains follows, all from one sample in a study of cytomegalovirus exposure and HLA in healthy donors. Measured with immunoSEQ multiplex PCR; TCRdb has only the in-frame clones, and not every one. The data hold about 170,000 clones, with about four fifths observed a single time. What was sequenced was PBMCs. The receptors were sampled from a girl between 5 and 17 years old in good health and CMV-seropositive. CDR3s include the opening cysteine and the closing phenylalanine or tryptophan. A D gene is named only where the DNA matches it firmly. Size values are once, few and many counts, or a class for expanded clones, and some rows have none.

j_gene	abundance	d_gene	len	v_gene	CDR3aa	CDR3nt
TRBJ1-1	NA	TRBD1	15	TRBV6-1	CASGPLTGALTEAFF	TGTGCCAGCGGTCCCCTGACAGGGGCCCTCACTGAAGCTTTCTTT
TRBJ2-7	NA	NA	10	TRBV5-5	CASGLPEQYF	TGTGCCAGCGGGCTCCCCGAGCAGTACTTC
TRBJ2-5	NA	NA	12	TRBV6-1	CARSSGEETQYF	TGTGCCCGCTCATCGGGGGAAGAGACCCAGTACTTC
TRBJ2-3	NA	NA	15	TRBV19	CASSPTFASEDTQYF	TGTGCCAGTAGTCCAACCTTTGCTAGCGAAGATACGCAGTATTTT
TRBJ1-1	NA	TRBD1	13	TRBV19	CASGGQKFTEAFF	TGTGCCAGCGGGGGACAGAAGTTCACTGAAGCTTTCTTT
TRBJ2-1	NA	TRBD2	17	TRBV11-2	CASRHHFGGVLYNEQFF	TGTGCCAGCAGACATCATTTCGGGGGGGTTCTCTACAATGAGCAGTTCTTC
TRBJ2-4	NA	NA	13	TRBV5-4	CASSLAGGNIQYF	TGTGCCAGCAGCTTGGCAGGGGGGAACATTCAGTACTTC
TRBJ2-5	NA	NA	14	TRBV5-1	CASSPTGQGETQYF	TGCGCCAGCAGCCCGACCGGCCAGGGAGAGACCCAGTACTTC
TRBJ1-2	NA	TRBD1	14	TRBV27	CASARTGKIYGYTF	TGTGCCAGCGCCCGGACAGGGAAGATCTATGGCTACACCTTC
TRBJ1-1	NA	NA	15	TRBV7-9	CASSLEFSGETEAFF	TGTGCCAGCAGCTTAGAGTTTTCAGGGGAAACTGAAGCTTTCTTT
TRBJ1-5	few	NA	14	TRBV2	CASGSGSSNQPQHF	TGTGCCAGCGGGTCGGGGTCGAGCAATCAGCCCCAGCATTTT
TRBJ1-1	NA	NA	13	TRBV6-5	CASSYDTKGPAFF	TGTGCCAGCAGTTACGATACGAAGGGGCCAGCTTTCTTT
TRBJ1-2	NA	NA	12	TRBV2	CASRTAGDGYTF	TGTGCCAGCAGAACCGCAGGGGATGGCTACACCTTC
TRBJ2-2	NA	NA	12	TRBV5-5	CASSFSTGELFF	TGTGCCAGCAGCTTCAGCACCGGGGAGCTGTTTTTT
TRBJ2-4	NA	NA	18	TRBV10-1	CASSESDRLGIAKNIQYF	TGCGCCAGCAGTGAGTCCGACAGGCTCGGAATAGCCAAAAACATTCAGTACTTC
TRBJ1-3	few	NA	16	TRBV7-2	CASSLAPGKSGNTIYF	TGTGCCAGCAGCTTAGCCCCGGGGAAATCTGGAAACACCATATATTTT
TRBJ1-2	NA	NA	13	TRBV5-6	CASSLGQYYGYTF	TGTGCCAGCAGCCTCGGACAGTACTATGGCTACACCTTC
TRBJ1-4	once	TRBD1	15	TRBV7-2	CASSPGGRINEKLFF	TGTGCCAGCAGCCCAGGGGGCAGAATTAATGAAAAACTGTTTTTT
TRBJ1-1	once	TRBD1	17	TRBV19	CASSPTVDRGLRTEAFF	TGTGCCAGTAGTCCGACCGTGGACAGGGGCTTACGCACTGAAGCTTTCTTT
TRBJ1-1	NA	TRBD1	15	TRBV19	CASSKRDRPNTEAFF	TGTGCCAGTAGTAAGCGGGACAGGCCTAACACTGAAGCTTTCTTT
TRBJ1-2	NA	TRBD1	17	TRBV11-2	CASSPEGQAKANYGYTF	TGTGCCAGCAGCCCCGAGGGACAGGCAAAAGCTAACTATGGCTACACCTTC
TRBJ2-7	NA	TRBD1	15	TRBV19	CASSIIGTGAYEQYF	TGTGCCAGTAGTATAATAGGGACAGGAGCCTACGAGCAGTACTTC
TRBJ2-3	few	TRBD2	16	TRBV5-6	CASSLRAGGSPDTQYF	TGTGCCAGCAGCTTGCGAGCGGGGGGGTCCCCAGATACGCAGTATTTT